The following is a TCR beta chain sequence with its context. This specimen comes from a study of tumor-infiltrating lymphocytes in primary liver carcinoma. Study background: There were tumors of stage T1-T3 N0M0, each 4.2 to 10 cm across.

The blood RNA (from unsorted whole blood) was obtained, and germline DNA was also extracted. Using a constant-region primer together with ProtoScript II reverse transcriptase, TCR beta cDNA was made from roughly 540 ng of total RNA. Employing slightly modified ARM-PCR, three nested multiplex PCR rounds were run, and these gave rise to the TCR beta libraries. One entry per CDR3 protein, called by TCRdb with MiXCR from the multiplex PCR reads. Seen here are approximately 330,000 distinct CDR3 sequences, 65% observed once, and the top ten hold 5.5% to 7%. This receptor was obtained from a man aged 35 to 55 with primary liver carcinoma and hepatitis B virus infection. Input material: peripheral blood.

The CDR3 protein is CASSSPRGWNTGELFF. The CDR3 bases are TGTGCCAGCAGCTCCCCGCGCGGTTGGAACACCGGGGAGCTGTTTTTT. The chain employs TRBV7-9 and TRBJ2-2; the D is unclear. Trimming removed 4 bases at V and 1 base at J, with 13 bases between. CDR3 size: 16 residues. Germline values: CDR1 SEHNR, CDR2 FQNEAQ (reference sequence).